This T cell receptor beta chain is drawn from a study of glioma-infiltrating T cells. Regarding the study as a whole: Very few CDR3 sequences were shared between tissue and blood. Tissue-blood divergence was below expectation in non-neoplastic patients, above in gliomas.

TCR alpha and beta CDR3 regions were amplified from RNA using iRepertoire nested multiplex PCR. One-step reverse transcription and amplification started from about 100-400 ng of tissue mRNA or PBMC total RNA. TCRdb itself ran the multiplex PCR reads through MiXCR, one entry per CDR3 protein. This repertoire shows more than 110,000 distinct CDR3 sequences, 35% to 50% found once; its top ten account for roughly 20%. Germline CDR1 is MDHEN and CDR2 is SYDVKM. The V end lost 3 bases, the J end lost 4 bases, and 9 bases lay between the germline ends. The CDR3 sequence is 13 residues long. On this clonotype itself: Its matching antigen is unknown.

Sequencing was performed on glioma tissue, nonneoplastic brain tissue, or PBMCs (not recorded which). This sequence originates from a human donor with low-grade glioma or glioblastoma, undergoing nonglioma brain surgery, or in good health (not recorded which). The gene calls are TRBV28 and TRBJ1-2; D call uncertain. The CDR3 reads CASSLVSSYGYTF. CDR3 in DNA: TGTGCCAGCAGTTTGGTCAGTAGCTATGGCTACACCTTC.